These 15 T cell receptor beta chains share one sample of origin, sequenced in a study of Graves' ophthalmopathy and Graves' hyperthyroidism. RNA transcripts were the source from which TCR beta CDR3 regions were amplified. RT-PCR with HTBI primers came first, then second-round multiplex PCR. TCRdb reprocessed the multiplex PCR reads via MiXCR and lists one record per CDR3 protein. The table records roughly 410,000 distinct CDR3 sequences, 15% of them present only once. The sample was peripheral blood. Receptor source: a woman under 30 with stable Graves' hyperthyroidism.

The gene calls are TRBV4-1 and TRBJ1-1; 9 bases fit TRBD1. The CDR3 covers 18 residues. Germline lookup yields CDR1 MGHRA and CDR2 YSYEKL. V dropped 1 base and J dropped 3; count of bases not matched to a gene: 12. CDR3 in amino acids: CASSQVTGGAPLDTEAFF. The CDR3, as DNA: TGCGCCAGCAGCCAAGTCACAGGGGGCGCCCCTTTGGACACTGAAGCTTTCTTT.

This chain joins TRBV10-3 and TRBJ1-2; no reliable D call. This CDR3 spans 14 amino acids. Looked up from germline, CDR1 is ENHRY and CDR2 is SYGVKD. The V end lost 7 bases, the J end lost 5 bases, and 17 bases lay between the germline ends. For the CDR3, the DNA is TGTGCCATCACAGACACGGGAGGAGGGTATGGCTACACCTTC. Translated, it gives CAITDTGGGYGYTF.

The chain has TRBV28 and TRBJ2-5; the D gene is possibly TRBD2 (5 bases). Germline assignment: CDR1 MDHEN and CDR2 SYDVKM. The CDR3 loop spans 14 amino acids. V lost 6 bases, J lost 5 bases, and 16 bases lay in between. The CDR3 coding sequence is TGTGCCAGCAGCCGGGGTGGTTTGTCCGAGACCCAGTACTTC. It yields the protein CASSRGGLSETQYF.

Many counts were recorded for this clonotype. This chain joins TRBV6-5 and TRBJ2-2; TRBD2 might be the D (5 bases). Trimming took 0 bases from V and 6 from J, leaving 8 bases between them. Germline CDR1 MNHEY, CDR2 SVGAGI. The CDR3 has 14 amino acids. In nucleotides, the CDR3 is TGTGCCAGCAGTTACTCCGAGGGTTCCGGGGAGCTGTTTTTT. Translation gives CASSYSEGSGELFF.

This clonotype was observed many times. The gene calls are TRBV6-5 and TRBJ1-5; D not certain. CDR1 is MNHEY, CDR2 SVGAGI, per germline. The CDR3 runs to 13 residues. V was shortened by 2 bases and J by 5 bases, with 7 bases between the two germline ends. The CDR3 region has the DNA TGTGCCAGCAGTTACGAGGGATATCAGCCCCAGCATTTT. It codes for CASSYEGYQPQHF.

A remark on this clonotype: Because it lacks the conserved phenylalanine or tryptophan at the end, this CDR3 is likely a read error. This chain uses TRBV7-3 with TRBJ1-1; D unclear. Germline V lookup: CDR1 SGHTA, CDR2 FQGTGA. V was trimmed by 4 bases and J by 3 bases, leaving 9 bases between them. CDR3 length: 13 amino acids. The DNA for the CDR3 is TGTGCCAGCAGCTGGGAATGGGACACTGAAGCTTTCTAT. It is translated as CASSWEWDTEAFY.

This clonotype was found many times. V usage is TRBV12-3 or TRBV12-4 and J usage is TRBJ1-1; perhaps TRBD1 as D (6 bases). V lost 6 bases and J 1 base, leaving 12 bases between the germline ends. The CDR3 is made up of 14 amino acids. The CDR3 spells CASSPGTQNTEAFF. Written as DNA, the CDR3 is TGTGCCAGCAGCCCCGGGACACAGAACACTGAAGCTTTCTTT.

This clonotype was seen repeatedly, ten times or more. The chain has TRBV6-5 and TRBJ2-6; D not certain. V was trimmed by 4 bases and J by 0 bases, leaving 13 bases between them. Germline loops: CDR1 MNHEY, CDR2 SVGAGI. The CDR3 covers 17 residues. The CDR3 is CASSFGAPISGANVLTF. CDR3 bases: TGTGCCAGCAGTTTTGGCGCTCCTATCTCTGGGGCCAACGTCCTGACTTTC.

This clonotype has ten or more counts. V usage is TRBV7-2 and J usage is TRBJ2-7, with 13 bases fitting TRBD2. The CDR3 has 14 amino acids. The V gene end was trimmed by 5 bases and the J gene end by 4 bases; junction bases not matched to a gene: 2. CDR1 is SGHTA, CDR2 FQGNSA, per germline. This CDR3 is CASSPLAGGYEQYF. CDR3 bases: TGTGCCAGCAGCCCACTAGCGGGGGGGTACGAGCAGTACTTC.

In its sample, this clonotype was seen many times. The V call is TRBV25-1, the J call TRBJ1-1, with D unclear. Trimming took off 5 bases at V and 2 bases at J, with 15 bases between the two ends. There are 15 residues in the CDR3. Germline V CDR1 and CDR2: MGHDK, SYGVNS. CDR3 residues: CASSYKGLGNTEAFF. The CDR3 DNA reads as TGTGCCAGCAGTTATAAGGGTCTGGGTAACACTGAAGCTTTCTTT.

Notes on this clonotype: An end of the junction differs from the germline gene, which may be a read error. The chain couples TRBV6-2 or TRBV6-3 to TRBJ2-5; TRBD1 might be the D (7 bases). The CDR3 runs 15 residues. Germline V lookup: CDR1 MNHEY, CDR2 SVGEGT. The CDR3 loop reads CVSSSQGGVEETQYF. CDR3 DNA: TGTGTCAGCAGTTCCCAGGGGGGAGTGGAGGAGACCCAGTACTTC.

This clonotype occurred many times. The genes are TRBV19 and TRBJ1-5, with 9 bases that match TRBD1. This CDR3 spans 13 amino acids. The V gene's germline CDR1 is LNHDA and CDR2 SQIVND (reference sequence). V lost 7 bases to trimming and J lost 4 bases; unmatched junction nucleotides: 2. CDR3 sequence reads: CASTDRGNQPQHF. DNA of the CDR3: TGTGCCAGTACGGACAGGGGAAATCAGCCCCAGCATTTT.

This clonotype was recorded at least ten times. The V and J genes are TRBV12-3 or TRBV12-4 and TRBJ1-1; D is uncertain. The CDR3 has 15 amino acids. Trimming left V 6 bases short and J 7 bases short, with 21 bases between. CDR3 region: CASSRQGPGGGEAFF. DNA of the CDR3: TGTGCCAGCAGCCGCCAAGGGCCGGGAGGAGGTGAAGCTTTCTTT.

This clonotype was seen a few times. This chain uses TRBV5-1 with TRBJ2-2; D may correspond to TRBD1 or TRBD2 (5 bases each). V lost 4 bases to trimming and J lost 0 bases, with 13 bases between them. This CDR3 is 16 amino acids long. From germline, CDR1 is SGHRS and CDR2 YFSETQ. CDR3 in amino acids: CASSEGRFTNTGELFF. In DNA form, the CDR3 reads TGCGCCAGCAGCGAGGGACGCTTCACGAACACCGGGGAGCTGTTTTTT.

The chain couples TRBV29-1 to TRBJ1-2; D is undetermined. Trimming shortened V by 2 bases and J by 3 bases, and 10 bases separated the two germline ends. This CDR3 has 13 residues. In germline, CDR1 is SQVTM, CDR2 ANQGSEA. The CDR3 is CSVETNRDYGYTF. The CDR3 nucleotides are TGCAGCGTTGAAACGAACAGAGACTATGGCTACACCTTC.